This T cell receptor beta chain was recovered during a study of blood T cell repertoires in COVID-19. Germline-derived CDR1 and CDR2 are SGHKS and YYEKEE (reference sequence). The CDR3 is 13 residues long. V was trimmed by 4 bases and J by 4 bases, leaving 11 bases between them. Produced via immunoSEQ multiplex PCR; TCRdb's table is partial and in-frame only. The sample yields hundreds of thousands of clones, 85% to 90% seen once. This chain links TRBV5-5 with TRBJ1-1, with a tentative D call TRBD1 (6 bases). What was sequenced was PBMCs or T cells enriched from blood (not recorded which). The TCR originated in a woman aged 18-29 years who had recovered from COVID-19. This CDR3 is CASSQYRATEAFF. DNA of the CDR3: TGTGCCAGCAGCCAATACAGGGCCACTGAAGCTTTCTTT.